The rows below give T cell receptor beta chains drawn from one sample of a study of technical replicates of blood from a few donors. TCRdb's copy holds only in-frame clones and misses some; the assay was immunoSEQ multiplex PCR. The sample lists 79,000 or so clones, roughly 96% occurring once. The sample consisted of T cells isolated from PBMCs. The receptors were sampled from a human donor in good health. Both conserved end residues are part of each CDR3. The D gene is left open where the match is weak. The size field is filled for only some rows; it gives once, few, many or a size class.

v_call: TRBV7-6; d_call: -; j_call: TRBJ2-3; clone_size: -; cdr3_nt: TGTGCCAGCAGCCTAATGCCTAGCACAGATACGCAGTATTTT; cdr3_aa: CASSLMPSTDTQYF
v_call: TRBV7-3; d_call: -; j_call: TRBJ2-3; clone_size: -; cdr3_nt: TGTGCCAGCAGCTTAGGGGCCCAGCGCTTCACAGATACGCAGTATTTT; cdr3_aa: CASSLGAQRFTDTQYF
v_call: TRBV6-1; d_call: -; j_call: TRBJ1-2; clone_size: -; cdr3_nt: TGTGCCAGCAGTGCTGGGACACATGGCTACACCTTC; cdr3_aa: CASSAGTHGYTF
v_call: TRBV28; d_call: -; j_call: TRBJ2-2; clone_size: -; cdr3_nt: TGTGCCAGCAGTTTATTCCTACAGTCCACCGGGGAGCTGTTTTTT; cdr3_aa: CASSLFLQSTGELFF
v_call: TRBV6-6; d_call: -; j_call: TRBJ2-1; clone_size: -; cdr3_nt: TGTGCCAGCAGCTTCAGGGTTTTTAACAATGAGCAGTTCTTC; cdr3_aa: CASSFRVFNNEQFF
v_call: TRBV7-3; d_call: -; j_call: TRBJ2-1; clone_size: -; cdr3_nt: TGTGCCAGCAGCTTATACGGGGATTCCTACAATGAGCAGTTCTTC; cdr3_aa: CASSLYGDSYNEQFF
v_call: TRBV6-5; d_call: -; j_call: TRBJ2-2; clone_size: -; cdr3_nt: TGTGCCAGCAGTCGTATAGAAGCCGGGGAGCTGTTTTTT; cdr3_aa: CASSRIEAGELFF
v_call: TRBV10-3; d_call: -; j_call: TRBJ2-7; clone_size: -; cdr3_nt: TGTGCCATCAGTGAGGACCAACACAGCTCCTACGAGCAGTACTTC; cdr3_aa: CAISEDQHSSYEQYF
v_call: TRBV7-3; d_call: TRBD2; j_call: TRBJ2-1; clone_size: -; cdr3_nt: TGTGCCAGCAGCTTGTACAATCCTAGCGGGAGGAGCTATGAGCAGTTCTTC; cdr3_aa: CASSLYNPSGRSYEQFF
v_call: TRBV5-4; d_call: TRBD2; j_call: TRBJ2-7; clone_size: -; cdr3_nt: TGTGCCAGCAGCTTGACTAGCGGGAGGGACGAGCAGTACTTC; cdr3_aa: CASSLTSGRDEQYF
v_call: TRBV28; d_call: -; j_call: TRBJ2-1; clone_size: -; cdr3_nt: TGTGCCAGCAGTTCCGCCCGGGAGCTGTTCTCCTACAATGAGCAGTTCTTC; cdr3_aa: CASSSARELFSYNEQFF
v_call: TRBV4-1; d_call: TRBD1; j_call: TRBJ1-3; clone_size: once; cdr3_nt: TGCGCCAGCAGCCAAGGGAGGCAGGGGGCGAGAGGAAACACCATATATTTT; cdr3_aa: CASSQGRQGARGNTIYF
v_call: TRBV7-9; d_call: -; j_call: TRBJ2-5; clone_size: -; cdr3_nt: TGTGCCAGCTTAACAGGGATCCCCCCAGAGACCCAGTACTTC; cdr3_aa: CASLTGIPPETQYF
v_call: TRBV9; d_call: TRBD2; j_call: TRBJ2-3; clone_size: -; cdr3_nt: TGTGCCAGCAGCCCGACTAGCTTCTTGGGAGATACGCAGTATTTT; cdr3_aa: CASSPTSFLGDTQYF
v_call: TRBV7-2; d_call: TRBD2; j_call: TRBJ2-6; clone_size: once; cdr3_nt: TGTGCCAGCAGCTTAGACGCAGCGGGGCCCTCTGGGGCCAACGTCCTGACTTTC; cdr3_aa: CASSLDAAGPSGANVLTF
v_call: TRBV7-2; d_call: -; j_call: TRBJ1-2; clone_size: -; cdr3_nt: TGTGCCAGCAGCTTCTCCCTTTTGCAGGTTTTCACCTTC; cdr3_aa: CASSFSLLQVFTF
v_call: TRBV5-1; d_call: TRBD2; j_call: TRBJ2-5; clone_size: -; cdr3_nt: TGCGCCAGCAGCTTAAGCGGGAGGGTTTCAGAGACCCAGTACTTC; cdr3_aa: CASSLSGRVSETQYF
v_call: TRBV7-3; d_call: TRBD2; j_call: TRBJ2-1; clone_size: -; cdr3_nt: TGTGCCAGCAGCCCCGCTAGCGGGATTTTCAATGAGCAGTTCTTC; cdr3_aa: CASSPASGIFNEQFF
v_call: TRBV6-6; d_call: -; j_call: TRBJ2-6; clone_size: -; cdr3_nt: TGTGCCAGCACGGGGGACGGAACCTCTGGGGCCAACGTCCTGACTTTC; cdr3_aa: CASTGDGTSGANVLTF